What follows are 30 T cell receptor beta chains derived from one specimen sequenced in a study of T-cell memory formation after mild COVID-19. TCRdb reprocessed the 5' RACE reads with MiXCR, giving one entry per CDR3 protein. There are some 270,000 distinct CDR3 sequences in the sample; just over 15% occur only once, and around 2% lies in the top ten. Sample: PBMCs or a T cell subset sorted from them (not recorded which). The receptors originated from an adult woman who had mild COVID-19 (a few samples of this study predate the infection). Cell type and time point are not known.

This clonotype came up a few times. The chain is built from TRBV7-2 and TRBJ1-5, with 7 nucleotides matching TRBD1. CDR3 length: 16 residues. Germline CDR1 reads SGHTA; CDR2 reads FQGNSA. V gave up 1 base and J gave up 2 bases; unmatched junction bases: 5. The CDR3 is CASSLGGQRRNQPQHF. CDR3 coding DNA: TGTGCCAGCAGCTTAGGGGGACAGAGACGCAATCAGCCCCAGCATTTT.

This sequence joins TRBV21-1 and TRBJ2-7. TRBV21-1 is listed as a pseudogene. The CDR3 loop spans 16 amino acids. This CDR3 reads CASSKVAQQRAYEQYF. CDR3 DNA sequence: TGTGCCAGCAGCAAAGTCGCACAGCAAAGGGCCTACGAGCAGTACTTC.

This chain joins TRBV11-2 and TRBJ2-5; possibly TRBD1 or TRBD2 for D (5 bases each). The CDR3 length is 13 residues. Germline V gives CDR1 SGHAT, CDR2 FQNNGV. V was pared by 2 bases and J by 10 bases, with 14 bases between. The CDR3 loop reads CASSLSTPGGQYF. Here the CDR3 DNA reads TGTGCCAGCAGCTTATCCACCCCTGGGGGCCAGTACTTC.

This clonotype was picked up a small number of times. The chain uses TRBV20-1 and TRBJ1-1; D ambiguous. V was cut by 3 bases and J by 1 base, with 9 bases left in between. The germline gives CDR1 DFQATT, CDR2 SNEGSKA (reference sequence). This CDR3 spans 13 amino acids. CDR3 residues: CSASGAGNTEAFF. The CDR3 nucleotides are TGCAGTGCTAGTGGCGCAGGGAACACTGAAGCTTTCTTT.

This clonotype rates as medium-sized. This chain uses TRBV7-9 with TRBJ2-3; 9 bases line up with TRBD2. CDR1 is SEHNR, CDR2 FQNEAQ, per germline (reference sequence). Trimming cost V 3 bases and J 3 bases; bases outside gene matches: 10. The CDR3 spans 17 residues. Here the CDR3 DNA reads TGTGCCAGCAGCTTGGGGAGTAGCGGGAGTAGGACAGATACGCAGTATTTT. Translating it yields CASSLGSSGSRTDTQYF. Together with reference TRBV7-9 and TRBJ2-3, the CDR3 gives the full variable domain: DTGVSQNPRHKITKRGQNVTFRCDPISEHNRLYWYRQTLGQGPEFLTYFQNEAQLEKSRLLSDRFSAERPKGSFSTLEIQRTEQGDSAMYLCASSLGSSGSRTDTQYFGPGTRLTVL.

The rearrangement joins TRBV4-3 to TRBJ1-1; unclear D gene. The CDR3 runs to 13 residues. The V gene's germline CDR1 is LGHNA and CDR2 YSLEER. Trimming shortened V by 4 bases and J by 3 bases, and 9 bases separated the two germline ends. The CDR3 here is CASSRAFDTEAFF. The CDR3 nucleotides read TGCGCCAGCAGCCGAGCATTTGACACTGAAGCTTTCTTT.

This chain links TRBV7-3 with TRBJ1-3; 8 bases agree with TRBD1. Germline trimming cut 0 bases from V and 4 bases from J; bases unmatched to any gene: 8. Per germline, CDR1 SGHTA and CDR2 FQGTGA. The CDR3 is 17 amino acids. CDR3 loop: CASSLTDGTGVGNTIYF. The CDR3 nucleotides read TGTGCCAGCAGCTTAACGGACGGGACAGGCGTAGGAAACACCATATATTTT. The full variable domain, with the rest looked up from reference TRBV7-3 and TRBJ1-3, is GAGVSQTPSNKVTEKGKYVELRCDPISGHTALYWYRQSLGQGPEFLIYFQGTGAADDSGLPNDRFFAVRPEGSVSTLKIQRTERGDSAVYLCASSLTDGTGVGNTIYFGEGSWLTVV.

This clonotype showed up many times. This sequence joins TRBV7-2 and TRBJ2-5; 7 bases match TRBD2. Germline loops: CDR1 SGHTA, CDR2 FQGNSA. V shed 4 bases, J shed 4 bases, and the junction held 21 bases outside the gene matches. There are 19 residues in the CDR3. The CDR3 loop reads CASSSPGGTVQGGTETQYF. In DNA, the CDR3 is TGTGCCAGCAGCTCACCGGGGGGTACAGTGCAGGGAGGAACAGAGACCCAGTACTTC.

The chain's CDR3 is CASSETGLAQNEQFF. CDR3 coding DNA: TGTGCCAGCAGTGAGACGGGACTAGCGCAGAATGAGCAGTTCTTC. This chain uses TRBV7-6 with TRBJ2-1; 10 nucleotides match TRBD2. The CDR3 spans 15 residues. The J segment lost 7 bases and the V segment lost 6 bases, leaving 9 bases of the junction unmatched. Germline loops: CDR1 SGHVS, CDR2 FNYEAQ. Supplemented by reference TRBV7-6 and TRBJ2-1, the full variable domain reads GAGVSQSPRYKVTKRGQDVALRCDPISGHVSLYWYRQALGQGPEFLTYFNYEAQQDKSGLPNDRFSAERPEGSISTLTIQRTEQRDSAMYRCASSETGLAQNEQFFGPGTRLTVL.

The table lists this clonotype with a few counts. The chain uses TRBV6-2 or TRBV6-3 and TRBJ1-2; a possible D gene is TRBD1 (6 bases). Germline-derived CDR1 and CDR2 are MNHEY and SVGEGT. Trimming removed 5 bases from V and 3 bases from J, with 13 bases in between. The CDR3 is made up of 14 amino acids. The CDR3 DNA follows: TGTGCCAGCAGTCACCGGACAGCACACTATGGCTACACCTTC. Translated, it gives CASSHRTAHYGYTF.

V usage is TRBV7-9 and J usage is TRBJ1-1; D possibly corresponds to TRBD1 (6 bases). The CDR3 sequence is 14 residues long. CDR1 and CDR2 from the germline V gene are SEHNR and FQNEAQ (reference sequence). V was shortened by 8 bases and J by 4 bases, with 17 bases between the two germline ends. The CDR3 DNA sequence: TGTGCCAGCGGCATGGGAACAGGGTCCACTGAAGCTTTCTTT. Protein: CASGMGTGSTEAFF. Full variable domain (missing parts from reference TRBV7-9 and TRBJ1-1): DTGVSQNPRHKITKRGQNVTFRCDPISEHNRLYWYRQTLGQGPEFLTYFQNEAQLEKSRLLSDRFSAERPKGSFSTLEIQRTEQGDSAMYLCASGMGTGSTEAFFGQGTRLTVV.

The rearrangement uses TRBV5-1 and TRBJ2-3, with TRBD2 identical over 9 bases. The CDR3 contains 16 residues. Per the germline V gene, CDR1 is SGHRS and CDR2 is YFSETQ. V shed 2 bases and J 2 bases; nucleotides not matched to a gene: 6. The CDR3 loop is CASSFASGKTTDTQYF. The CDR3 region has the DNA TGCGCCAGCAGCTTCGCTAGCGGGAAGACCACAGATACGCAGTATTTT.

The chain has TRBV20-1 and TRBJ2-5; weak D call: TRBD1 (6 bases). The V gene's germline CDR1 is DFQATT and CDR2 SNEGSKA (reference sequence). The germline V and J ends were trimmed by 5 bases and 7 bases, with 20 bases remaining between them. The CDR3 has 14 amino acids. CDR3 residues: CSAHSGDRMATQYF. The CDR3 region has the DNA TGCAGTGCTCACTCAGGGGATAGGATGGCGACCCAGTACTTC.

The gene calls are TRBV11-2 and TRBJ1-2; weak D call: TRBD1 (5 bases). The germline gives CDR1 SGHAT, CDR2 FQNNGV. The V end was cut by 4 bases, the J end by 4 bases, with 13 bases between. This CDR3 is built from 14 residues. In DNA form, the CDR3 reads TGTGCCAGCAGCTCCCGGGGCAGACCCTATGGCTACACCTTC. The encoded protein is CASSSRGRPYGYTF.

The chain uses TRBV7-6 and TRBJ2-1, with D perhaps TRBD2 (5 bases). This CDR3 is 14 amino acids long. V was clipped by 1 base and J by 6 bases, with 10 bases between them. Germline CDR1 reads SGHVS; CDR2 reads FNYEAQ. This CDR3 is CASSLGASFNEQFF. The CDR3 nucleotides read TGTGCCAGCAGCTTAGGGGCTAGCTTCAATGAGCAGTTCTTC.

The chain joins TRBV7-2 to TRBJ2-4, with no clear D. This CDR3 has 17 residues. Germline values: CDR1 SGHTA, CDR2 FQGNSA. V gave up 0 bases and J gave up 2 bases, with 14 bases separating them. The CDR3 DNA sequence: TGTGCCAGCAGCTTAGCGGGTCGGCATATCACCAAAAACATTCAGTACTTC. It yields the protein CASSLAGRHITKNIQYF.

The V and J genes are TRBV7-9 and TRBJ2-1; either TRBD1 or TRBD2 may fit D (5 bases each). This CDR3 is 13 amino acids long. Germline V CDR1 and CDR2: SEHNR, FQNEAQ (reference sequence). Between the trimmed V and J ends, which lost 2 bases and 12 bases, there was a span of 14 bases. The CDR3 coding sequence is TGTGCCAGCAGCTTATTGACGTGGGACCGGCAGTTCTTC. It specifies CASSLLTWDRQFF.

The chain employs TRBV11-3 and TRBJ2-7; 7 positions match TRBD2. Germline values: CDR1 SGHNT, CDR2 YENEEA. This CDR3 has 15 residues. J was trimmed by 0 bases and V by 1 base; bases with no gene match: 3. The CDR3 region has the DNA TGTGCCAGCAGCTTAGGCCTAGCGGTCTCCTACGAGCAGTACTTC. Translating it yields CASSLGLAVSYEQYF.

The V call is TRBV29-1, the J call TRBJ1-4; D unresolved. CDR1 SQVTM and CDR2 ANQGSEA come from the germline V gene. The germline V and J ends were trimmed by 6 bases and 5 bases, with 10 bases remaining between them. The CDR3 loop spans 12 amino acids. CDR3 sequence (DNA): TGCAGCGTGACTACCTTAAATGAAAAACTGTTTTTT. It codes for CSVTTLNEKLFF.

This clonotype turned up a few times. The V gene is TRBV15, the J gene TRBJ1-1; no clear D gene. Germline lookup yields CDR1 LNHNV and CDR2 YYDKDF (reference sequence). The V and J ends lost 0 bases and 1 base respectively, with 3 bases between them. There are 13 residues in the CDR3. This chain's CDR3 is CATSRDGNTEAFF. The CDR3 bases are TGTGCCACCAGCAGAGACGGGAACACTGAAGCTTTCTTT.

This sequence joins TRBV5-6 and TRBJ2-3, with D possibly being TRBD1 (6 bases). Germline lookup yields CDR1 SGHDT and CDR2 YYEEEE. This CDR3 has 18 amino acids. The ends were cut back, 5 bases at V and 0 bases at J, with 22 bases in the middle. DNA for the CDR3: TGTGCCAGCAGAAGGGGTCCGATCCAGGGACAAAGCACAGATACGCAGTATTTT. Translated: CASRRGPIQGQSTDTQYF.

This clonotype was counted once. The CDR3 DNA sequence: TGCGCCAGCAGCCAAGATCCAGAATCCTATGGCTACACCTTC. Its protein is CASSQDPESYGYTF. V is TRBV4-1 and J is TRBJ1-2, with no clear D. Looked up from germline, CDR1 is MGHRA and CDR2 is YSYEKL. This CDR3 contains 14 residues. V lost 0 bases, J lost 4 bases, and 9 bases lay in between.

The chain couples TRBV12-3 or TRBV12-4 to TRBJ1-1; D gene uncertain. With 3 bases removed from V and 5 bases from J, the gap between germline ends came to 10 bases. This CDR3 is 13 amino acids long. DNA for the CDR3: TGTGCCAGCAGTTTCGCGCTTGGGACTGAAGCTTTCTTT. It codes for CASSFALGTEAFF.

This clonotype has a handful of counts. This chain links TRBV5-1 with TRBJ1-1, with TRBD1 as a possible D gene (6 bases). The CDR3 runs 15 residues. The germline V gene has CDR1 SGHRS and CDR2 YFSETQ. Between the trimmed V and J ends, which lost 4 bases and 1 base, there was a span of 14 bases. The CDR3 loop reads CASSALTGKNTEAFF. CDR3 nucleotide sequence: TGCGCCAGCAGCGCGCTGACAGGAAAGAACACTGAAGCTTTCTTT.

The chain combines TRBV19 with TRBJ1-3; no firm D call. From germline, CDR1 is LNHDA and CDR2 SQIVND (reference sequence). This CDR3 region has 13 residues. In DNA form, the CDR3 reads TGTGCTTCCTTTAGGAAGGGTCGGAACACCATATATTTT. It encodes CASFRKGRNTIYF.

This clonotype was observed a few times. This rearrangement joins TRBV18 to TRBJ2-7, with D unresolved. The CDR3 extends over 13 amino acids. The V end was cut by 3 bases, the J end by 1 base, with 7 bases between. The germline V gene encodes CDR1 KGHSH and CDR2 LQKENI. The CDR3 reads CASSPVGSYEQYF. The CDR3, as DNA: TGTGCCAGCTCACCCGTAGGATCCTACGAGCAGTACTTC.

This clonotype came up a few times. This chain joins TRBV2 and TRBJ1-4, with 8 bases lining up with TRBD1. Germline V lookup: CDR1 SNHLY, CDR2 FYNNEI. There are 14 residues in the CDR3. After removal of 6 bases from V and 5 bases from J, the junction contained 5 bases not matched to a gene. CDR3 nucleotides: TGTGCCAGCAGACAGGGGGAACCGAATGAAAAACTGTTTTTT. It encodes CASRQGEPNEKLFF.

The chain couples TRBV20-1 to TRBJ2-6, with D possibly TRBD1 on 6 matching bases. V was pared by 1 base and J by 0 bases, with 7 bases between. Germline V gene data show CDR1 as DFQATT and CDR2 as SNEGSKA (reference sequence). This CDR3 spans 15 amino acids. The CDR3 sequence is CSARGGGSGANVLTF. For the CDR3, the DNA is TGCAGTGCTAGAGGAGGGGGCTCTGGGGCCAACGTCCTGACTTTC.

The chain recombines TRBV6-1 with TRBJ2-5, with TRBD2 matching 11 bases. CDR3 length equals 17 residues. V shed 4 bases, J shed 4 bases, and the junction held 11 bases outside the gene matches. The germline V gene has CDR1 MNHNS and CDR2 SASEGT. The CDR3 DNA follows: TGTGCCAGCAGTGCCAGCACTAGCGGGAGAATCCCAGAGACCCAGTACTTC. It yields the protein CASSASTSGRIPETQYF.

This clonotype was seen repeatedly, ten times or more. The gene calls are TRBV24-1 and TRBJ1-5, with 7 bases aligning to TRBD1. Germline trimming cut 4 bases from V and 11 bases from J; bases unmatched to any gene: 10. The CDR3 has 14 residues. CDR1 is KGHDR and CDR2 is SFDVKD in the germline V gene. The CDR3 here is CATSDSTGPSAQHF. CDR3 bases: TGTGCCACCAGTGACTCGACAGGGCCGTCTGCCCAGCATTTT.